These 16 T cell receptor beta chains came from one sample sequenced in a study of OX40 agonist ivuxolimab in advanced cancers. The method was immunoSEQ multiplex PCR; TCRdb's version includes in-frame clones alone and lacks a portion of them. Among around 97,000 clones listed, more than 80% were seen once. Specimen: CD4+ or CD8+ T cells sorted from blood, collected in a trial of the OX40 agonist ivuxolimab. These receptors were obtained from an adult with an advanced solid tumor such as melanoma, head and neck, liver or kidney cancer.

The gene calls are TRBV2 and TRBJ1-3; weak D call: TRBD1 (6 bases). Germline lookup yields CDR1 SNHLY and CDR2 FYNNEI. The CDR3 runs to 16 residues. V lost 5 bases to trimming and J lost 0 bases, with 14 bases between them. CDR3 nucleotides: TGTGCCAGCAGTACCGTACAGGGCAACTCTGGAAACACCATATATTTT. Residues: CASSTVQGNSGNTIYF.

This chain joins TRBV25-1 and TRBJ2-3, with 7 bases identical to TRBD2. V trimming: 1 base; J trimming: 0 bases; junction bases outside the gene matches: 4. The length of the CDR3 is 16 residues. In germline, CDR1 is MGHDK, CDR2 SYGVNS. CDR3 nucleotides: TGTGCCAGCAGTGAATCGACTAGCAGGAGCACAGATACGCAGTATTTT. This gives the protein CASSESTSRSTDTQYF.

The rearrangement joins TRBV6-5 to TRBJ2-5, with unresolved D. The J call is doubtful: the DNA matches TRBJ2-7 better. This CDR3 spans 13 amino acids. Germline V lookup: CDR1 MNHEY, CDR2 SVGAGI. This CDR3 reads CASSYSRSYEQYF. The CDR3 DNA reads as TGTGCCAGCAGTTACTCCCGGTCCTACGAGCAGTACTTC.

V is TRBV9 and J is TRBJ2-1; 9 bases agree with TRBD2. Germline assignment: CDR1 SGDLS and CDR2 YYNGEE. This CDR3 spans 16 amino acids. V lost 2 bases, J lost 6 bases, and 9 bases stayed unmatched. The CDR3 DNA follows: TGTGCCAGCAGCGTCTCGACTAGCGGTTTCCTCAATGAGCAGTTCTTC. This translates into CASSVSTSGFLNEQFF.

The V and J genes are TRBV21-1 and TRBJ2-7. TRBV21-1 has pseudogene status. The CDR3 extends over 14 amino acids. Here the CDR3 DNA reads TGTGCCAGCTTTCGTTCGGGGCCTGAGGACGAGCAGTACTTC. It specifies CASFRSGPEDEQYF.

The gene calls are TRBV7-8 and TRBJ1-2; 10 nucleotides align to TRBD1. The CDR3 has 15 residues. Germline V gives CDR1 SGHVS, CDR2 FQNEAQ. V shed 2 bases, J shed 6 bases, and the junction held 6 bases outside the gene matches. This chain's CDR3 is CASSLRDRGRNGYTF. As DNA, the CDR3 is TGTGCCAGCAGCTTACGAGACAGGGGGCGGAATGGCTACACCTTC.

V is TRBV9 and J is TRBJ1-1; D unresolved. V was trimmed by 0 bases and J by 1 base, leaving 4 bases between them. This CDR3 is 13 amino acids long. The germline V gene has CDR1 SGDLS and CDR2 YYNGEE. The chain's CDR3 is CASSVGPNTEAFF. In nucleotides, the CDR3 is TGTGCCAGCAGCGTAGGGCCGAACACTGAAGCTTTCTTT.

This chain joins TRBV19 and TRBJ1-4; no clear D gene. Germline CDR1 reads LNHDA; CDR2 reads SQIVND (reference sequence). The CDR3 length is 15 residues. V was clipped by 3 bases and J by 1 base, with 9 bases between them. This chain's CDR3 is CASSMGRLTNEKLFF. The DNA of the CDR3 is TGTGCCAGTAGTATGGGCAGGTTAACTAATGAAAAACTGTTTTTT.

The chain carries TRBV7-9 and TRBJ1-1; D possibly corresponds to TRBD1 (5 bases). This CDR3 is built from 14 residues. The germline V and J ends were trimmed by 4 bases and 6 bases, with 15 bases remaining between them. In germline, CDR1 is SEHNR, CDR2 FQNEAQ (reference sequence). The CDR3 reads CASSSPLRGSEAFF. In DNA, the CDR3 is TGTGCCAGCAGCTCCCCTCTGAGGGGTTCTGAAGCTTTCTTT.

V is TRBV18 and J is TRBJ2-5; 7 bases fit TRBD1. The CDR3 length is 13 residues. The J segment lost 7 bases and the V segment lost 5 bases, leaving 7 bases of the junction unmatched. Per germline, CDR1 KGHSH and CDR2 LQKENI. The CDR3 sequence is CASSSRQGGTQYF. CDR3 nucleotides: TGTGCCAGCTCATCCCGACAGGGTGGGACCCAGTACTTC.

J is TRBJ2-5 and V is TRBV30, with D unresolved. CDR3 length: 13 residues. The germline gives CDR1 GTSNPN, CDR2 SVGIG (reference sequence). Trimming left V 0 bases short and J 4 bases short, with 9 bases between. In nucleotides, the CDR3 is TGTGCCTGGAGTGTAACGGTGGGAGAGACCCAGTACTTC. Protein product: CAWSVTVGETQYF.

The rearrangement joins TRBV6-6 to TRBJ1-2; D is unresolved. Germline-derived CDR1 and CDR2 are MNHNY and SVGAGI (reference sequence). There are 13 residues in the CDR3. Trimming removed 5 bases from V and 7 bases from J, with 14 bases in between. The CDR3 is CASSLKALGGYTF. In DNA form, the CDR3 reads TGTGCCAGCAGTCTTAAAGCTCTGGGTGGCTACACCTTC.

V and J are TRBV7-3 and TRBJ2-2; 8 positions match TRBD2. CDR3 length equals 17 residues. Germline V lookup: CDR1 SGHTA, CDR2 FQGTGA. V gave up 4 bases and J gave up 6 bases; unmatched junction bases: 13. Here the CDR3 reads CASSSIPPGLEAGELFF. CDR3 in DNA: TGTGCCAGCAGCTCCATCCCTCCGGGACTAGAGGCCGGGGAGCTGTTTTTT.

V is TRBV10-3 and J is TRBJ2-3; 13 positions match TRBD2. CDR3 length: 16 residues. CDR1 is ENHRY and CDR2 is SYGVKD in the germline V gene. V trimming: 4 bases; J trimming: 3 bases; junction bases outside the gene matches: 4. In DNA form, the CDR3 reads TGTGCCATCAGTGGAGGGGGACTAGCGGGAACAGATACGCAGTATTTT. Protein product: CAISGGGLAGTDTQYF.

The DNA for the CDR3 is TGTGCCAGCAGTTTGGACAGGGCCGATGCCAAAAACATTCAGTACTTC. This encodes CASSLDRADAKNIQYF. V is TRBV6-6 and J is TRBJ2-4, with TRBD1 matching over 8 bases. The CDR3 sequence is 16 residues long. The V segment lost 4 bases and the J segment 1 base; nucleotides outside the gene matches: 6. Per germline, CDR1 MNHNY and CDR2 SVGAGI (reference sequence).

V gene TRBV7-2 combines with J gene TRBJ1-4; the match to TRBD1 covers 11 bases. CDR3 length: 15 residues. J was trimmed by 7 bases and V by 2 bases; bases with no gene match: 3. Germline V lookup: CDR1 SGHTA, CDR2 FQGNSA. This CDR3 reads CASSLIGQGAEKLFF. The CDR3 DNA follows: TGTGCCAGCAGCTTAATTGGACAGGGGGCTGAAAAACTGTTTTTT.